These T cell receptor beta chains were read from a single sample in a study of cytotoxic CD8 clonotypes in ibrutinib-treated CLL. The repertoire was sequenced with immunoSEQ multiplex PCR; TCRdb's copy has only in-frame clones and lacks some. Of about 28,000 clones listed, 62% are singletons. The sequences come from PBMCs, collected before ibrutinib treatment. These TCRs come from a human donor with chronic lymphocytic leukemia. Both conserved end residues are part of each CDR3.

J | V | CDR3
TRBJ2-7 | TRBV7-8 | CASSLVANPYEQYF
TRBJ2-2 | TRBV2 | CASSGTAIRGELFF
TRBJ1-6 | TRBV9 | CASSASWGGNSPLHF
TRBJ1-1 | TRBV10-2 | CATRDREENTEAFF
TRBJ1-5 | TRBV5-6 | CASSAGQANQPQHF
TRBJ1-2 | TRBV6-1 | CASSGGVTGALYGYTF
TRBJ2-1 | TRBV13 | CASSVGGRPTYNEQFF
TRBJ1-1 | TRBV5-1 | CASSLGPFLGMNTEAFF
TRBJ2-7 | TRBV6-1 | CAVSDQGYEQYF
TRBJ2-1 | TRBV6-5 | CASTGTSGVRNEQFF
TRBJ2-5 | TRBV6-1 | CASSDPTPGTQYF
TRBJ2-7 | TRBV27 | CASSFRLAGGEQYF
TRBJ1-1 | TRBV2 | CASRGDRVRGDTEAFF
TRBJ2-1 | TRBV5-6 | CASSKPGLAGGSSYNEQFF
TRBJ1-4 | TRBV27 | CASSWRGQGNEKLFF
TRBJ2-2 | TRBV27 | CASSLSGGLTGELFF
TRBJ1-5 | TRBV28 | CASSTPVPNQPQHF
TRBJ2-1 | TRBV28 | CASSLGTSGRWGSSYNEQFF
TRBJ2-7 | TRBV7-9 | CASSLQPYEQYF
TRBJ2-1 | TRBV6-5 | CASSYASPSSYNEQFF
TRBJ1-1 | TRBV19 | CASRPGARGYTEAFF
TRBJ1-1 | TRBV23-1 | CASSQSMREGNTEAFF
TRBJ1-5 | TRBV30 | CAWSPSPFRKYQPQHF
TRBJ2-7 | TRBV4-1 | CASSKPGQGRYEQYF
TRBJ1-5 | TRBV5-5 | CASSLGNLGSNQPQHF
TRBJ2-5 | TRBV5-6 | CASSRTTVSGAETQYF
TRBJ2-7 | TRBV28 | CASNPGSYEQYF
TRBJ1-1 | TRBV5-1 | CASSLGDRGGLTEAFF
TRBJ2-2 | TRBV7-6 | CASSLGTGELFF
TRBJ2-1 | TRBV5-1 | CASSGGGSSYNEQFF
TRBJ2-7 | TRBV30 | CAWSGPPQALEQYF
TRBJ2-1 | TRBV19 | CASRISGSSYNEQFF
TRBJ2-5 | TRBV4-1 | CASSPGQGRETQYF
TRBJ2-7 | TRBV7-9 | CASSSVGVAESYEQYF
TRBJ2-6 | TRBV19 | CASSLRGTGTGANVLTF
TRBJ1-2 | TRBV29-1 | CSVGEQGTNYGYTF
TRBJ2-2 | TRBV5-6 | CASSLEGVTRLQTGELFF
TRBJ2-1 | TRBV27 | CASSQTSGIGNEQFF
TRBJ2-1 | TRBV25-1 | CASSRRDSSSYNEQFF
TRBJ2-2 | TRBV5-8 | CASSFGDRLAPYTGELFF
TRBJ1-2 | TRBV11-2 | CASSLAGANGYTF
TRBJ2-5 | TRBV7-6 | CASSQDNQETQYF
TRBJ2-5 | TRBV5-1 | CASTPGTGPGTQYF
TRBJ2-1 | TRBV7-6 | CASSPVQLINEQFF
TRBJ1-4 | TRBV28 | CASSLFLQGKLFF
TRBJ2-7 | TRBV19 | CASSFQGFHEQYF
TRBJ2-7 | TRBV6-5 | CASSYSGQVDLYEQYF
TRBJ2-7 | TRBV10-3 | CAIRGGGTGGYEQYF
TRBJ2-7 | TRBV27 | CASSPRTGSEQYF
TRBJ2-3 | TRBV9 | CASKGQTTDTQYF
TRBJ2-5 | TRBV25-1 | CASSEGAYGGTQYF
TRBJ2-3 | TRBV4-1 | CASSQDRSEGLAGRTQYF
TRBJ2-1 | TRBV7-8 | CASSLGAGEGNEQFF
TRBJ1-1 | TRBV6-5 | CASSYSQGGPRWAFF
TRBJ1-5 | TRBV5-8 | CASSWQTGASNQPQHF
TRBJ2-2 | TRBV11-3 | CASSLASNTGELFF
TRBJ2-1 | TRBV28 | CASSFQGNEQFF
TRBJ1-1 | TRBV9 | CASSASASNTEAFF
TRBJ1-1 | TRBV6-1 | CASTTTGSGTEAFF